This passage covers 17 T cell receptor beta chains from one sample sequenced in a study of Ad26.COV2.S vaccination and SARS-CoV-2 variants (dated by TCRdb to the early 2020s). Library generation was performed with the immunoSEQ multiplex PCR assay. TCRdb holds this immuneACCESS table with in-frame rearrangements only. Some clones are missing; in checked studies, unresolved V genes explain under half, and the rest has no known cause. This sample comprises under 250,000 clones, 87% of them detected only once. The top ten clonotypes cover just under 3% of the sample. The treatment or condition label, as the study defines it: approximately 18 received Ad26.COV2.S at low or high dose, single or two shots; a few received placebo; per-sample allocation not given. For vaccine and placebo recipients, the sequenced repertoires came from samples collected on day 63 after the first injection. Sequenced material: peripheral blood, taken in a trial of Ad26.COV2.S vaccine versus placebo. These receptors all stem from a person aged 18 to 59 who received the Ad26.COV2.S COVID-19 vaccine or a placebo.

The chain uses TRBV12-3 or TRBV12-4 and TRBJ2-1, with unresolved D. This CDR3 is 12 amino acids long. Trimming cost V 8 bases and J 0 bases, with 5 bases left between them. The CDR3 DNA follows: TGTGCCAGCGGAAGCTCCTACAATGAGCAGTTCTTC. This translates into CASGSSYNEQFF.

This chain links TRBV27 with TRBJ1-1, with 9 bases aligning to TRBD1. The germline CDR1 and CDR2 sequences are MNHEY and SMNVEV (reference sequence). This CDR3 is built from 15 residues. V dropped 1 base and J dropped 7; count of bases not matched to a gene: 7. CDR3 nucleotides: TGTGCCAGCAGTTTATTAGGGACAGGGAAGGTTGAAGCTTTCTTT. This codes for CASSLLGTGKVEAFF.

The chain links TRBV6-2 or TRBV6-3 to TRBJ2-2, with D possibly being TRBD2 (5 bases). CDR3 size: 15 residues. V shed 5 bases and J shed 5 bases, with 15 bases lying between them. The germline CDR1 and CDR2 sequences are MNHEY and SVGEGT. DNA of the CDR3: TGTGCCAGCAGTGATCGCGGGTTGGTAACCGGGGAGCTGTTTTTT. This translates into CASSDRGLVTGELFF.

The chain joins TRBV12-1 to TRBJ1-4. TRBV12-1 is a pseudogene. The CDR3 loop spans 15 amino acids. CDR3 sequence reads: CASSFGWVFHEKLFF. The DNA for the CDR3 is TGTGCCAGCAGCTTTGGTTGGGTCTTCCATGAAAAACTGTTTTTT.

This clone has only one observation. This chain joins TRBV6-6 and TRBJ1-2; the match to TRBD1 covers 7 bases. J gave up 0 bases and V 6 bases, and 7 bases lay outside the gene matches. The V gene's germline CDR1 is MNHNY and CDR2 SVGAGI (reference sequence). This CDR3 has 15 residues. The CDR3 here is CASRTQQGTNYGYTF. The CDR3, as DNA: TGTGCCAGCAGAACCCAACAGGGGACTAACTATGGCTACACCTTC.

This clone was recorded once. This chain connects TRBV7-2 to TRBJ1-5; 8 nucleotides align to TRBD1. The CDR3 length is 14 residues. Germline V gene sequence: CDR1 SGHTA, CDR2 FQGNSA. Germline trimming cut 3 bases from V and 7 bases from J; bases unmatched to any gene: 5. The CDR3 sequence is CASSFQGAGQPQHF. CDR3 sequence (DNA): TGTGCCAGCAGCTTTCAGGGGGCGGGACAGCCCCAGCATTTT.

The chain combines TRBV4-3 with TRBJ2-4; unclear D gene. V shed 0 bases and J shed 0 bases, with 9 bases lying between them. This CDR3 spans 16 amino acids. Germline-derived CDR1 and CDR2 are LGHNA and YSLEER. The CDR3 protein is CASSQERKLAKNIQYF. The CDR3 coding sequence is TGCGCCAGCAGCCAAGAAAGGAAGCTAGCCAAAAACATTCAGTACTTC.

The CDR3 sequence: CAISESVTASWTQYF. The DNA of the CDR3 is TGTGCCATCAGTGAGTCGGTAACAGCCAGTTGGACCCAGTACTTC. The chain joins TRBV10-3 to TRBJ2-5; D remains unclear. The V end lost 0 bases, the J end lost 7 bases, and 15 bases lay between the germline ends. The CDR3 length is 15 residues. Per germline, CDR1 ENHRY and CDR2 SYGVKD.

The chain carries TRBV10-3 and TRBJ2-7; TRBD2 matches at 7 bases. Germline CDR1 ENHRY, CDR2 SYGVKD. This CDR3 is 15 amino acids long. Trimming cost V 0 bases and J 2 bases; bases outside gene matches: 4. CDR3 nucleotides: TGTGCCATCAGTGAGTCGAGCGGGGTCCCCTACGAGCAGTACTTC. It encodes CAISESSGVPYEQYF.

In this sample, this clone turned up a few times. This chain connects TRBV4-1 to TRBJ2-3; D is perhaps TRBD2 (6 bases). CDR3 size: 17 residues. Germline assignment: CDR1 MGHRA and CDR2 YSYEKL. Trimming left V 0 bases short and J 2 bases short, with 15 bases between. The CDR3 region has the DNA TGCGCCAGCAGCCAAGAGTCGGAGGGACTTCCCACAGATACGCAGTATTTT. Translation gives CASSQESEGLPTDTQYF.

The CDR3: CASSFRTGLDTIYF. Here the CDR3 DNA reads TGTGCCAGCAGCTTCCGGACAGGCTTGGACACCATATATTTT. The V gene is TRBV11-3, the J gene TRBJ1-3, with TRBD1 matching 7 bases. V dropped 3 bases and J dropped 8; count of bases not matched to a gene: 7. The CDR3 runs 14 residues. Germline V CDR1 and CDR2: SGHNT, YENEEA.

A single count supports this clone. The V call is TRBV11-2, the J call TRBJ1-1; D not resolved. In germline, CDR1 is SGHAT, CDR2 FQNNGV. The ends were cut back, 6 bases at V and 2 bases at J, with 13 bases in the middle. The CDR3 sequence is 14 residues long. As DNA, the CDR3 is TGTGCCAGCAGTGAGGAAGGCATTAACACTGAAGCTTTCTTT. Protein: CASSEEGINTEAFF.

The V and J genes are TRBV12-3 or TRBV12-4 and TRBJ1-1; D call uncertain. This CDR3 is built from 13 residues. The V end lost 6 bases, the J end lost 3 bases, and 11 bases lay between the germline ends. As DNA, the CDR3 is TGTGCCAGCAGACCTCCGGGAGACACTGAAGCTTTCTTT. It encodes CASRPPGDTEAFF.

The chain employs TRBV19 and TRBJ2-5; possibly TRBD2 for D (5 bases). CDR1 and CDR2 (germline): LNHDA, SQIVND (reference sequence). The CDR3 extends over 16 amino acids. Trimming shortened V by 4 bases and J by 1 base, and 16 bases separated the two germline ends. CDR3 DNA sequence: TGTGCCAGTAGTAACCCCCTCAGCCGGGGCCAAGAGACCCAGTACTTC. It encodes CASSNPLSRGQETQYF.

This sequence joins TRBV25-1 and TRBJ1-4, with D maybe TRBD1 (5 bases). CDR1 is MGHDK and CDR2 is SYGVNS in the germline V gene. The CDR3 has 12 amino acids. Trimming removed 6 bases at V and 8 bases at J, with 10 bases between. CDR3: CASRTGSEKLFF. CDR3 DNA: TGTGCCAGCAGAACAGGATCGGAAAAACTGTTTTTT. Based on the CDR3 plus reference TRBV25-1 and TRBJ1-4, the full variable domain is EADIYQTPRYLVIGTGKKITLECSQTMGHDKMYWYQQDPGMELHLIHYSYGVNSTEKGDLSSESTVSRIRTEHFPLTLESARPSHTSQYLCASRTGSEKLFFGSGTQLSVL.

V gene TRBV10-3 combines with J gene TRBJ1-1, with 7 bases identical to TRBD1. Unmatched junction bases numbered 4, after V lost 10 bases and J lost 5 bases. Germline CDR1 ENHRY, CDR2 SYGVKD. This CDR3 region has 11 residues. DNA for the CDR3: TGTGCCACTACAGGGGTTACTGAAGCTTTCTTT. Translation gives CATTGVTEAFF.

The rearrangement uses TRBV6-6 and TRBJ2-7, with a weak D call TRBD1 (6 bases). There are 15 residues in the CDR3. Between the trimmed V and J ends, which lost 3 bases and 5 bases, there was a span of 17 bases. CDR1 is MNHNY, CDR2 SVGAGI, per germline (reference sequence). The CDR3 loop is CASSYSTGVGNEQYF. In DNA form, the CDR3 reads TGTGCCAGCAGTTATTCGACAGGCGTCGGGAACGAGCAGTACTTC.